This T cell receptor (beta chain) derives from a study of Ad26.COV2.S vaccination and SARS-CoV-2 variants. At the level of the study: Participants got Ad26.COV2.S intramuscularly, once or twice 56 days apart.

Sample treatment: 19 received Ad26.COV2.S at low or high dose, single or two shots; several received placebo; per-sample allocation not given. Samples came from day 63 after the first vaccine or placebo injection. Repertoires were generated with immunoSEQ multiplex PCR, while TCRdb's copy carries only in-frame clones and drops some. Of 400,000 to 450,000 clones listed, roughly 90% are singletons. Broader study findings: Relative to placebo recipients, vaccine recipients exhibited elevated spike-specific TCR breadth.

Worth noting for this clone: Antigen specificity is unknown.

This CDR3 is built from 16 residues. CDR1 and CDR2 from the germline V gene are KGHDR and SFDVKD. V shed 5 bases and J 0 bases; nucleotides not matched to a gene: 7. The receptor was derived from a person between 18 and 59 years old who received the Ad26.COV2.S COVID-19 vaccine or a placebo. Sequenced material: peripheral blood, taken in a trial of Ad26.COV2.S vaccine versus placebo. The V and J genes are TRBV24-1 and TRBJ2-5; 8 bases line up with TRBD1. The CDR3 coding sequence is TGTGCCACCAGTGGTCCCCCGGGACAGGACCAAGAGACCCAGTACTTC. This encodes CATSGPPGQDQETQYF.